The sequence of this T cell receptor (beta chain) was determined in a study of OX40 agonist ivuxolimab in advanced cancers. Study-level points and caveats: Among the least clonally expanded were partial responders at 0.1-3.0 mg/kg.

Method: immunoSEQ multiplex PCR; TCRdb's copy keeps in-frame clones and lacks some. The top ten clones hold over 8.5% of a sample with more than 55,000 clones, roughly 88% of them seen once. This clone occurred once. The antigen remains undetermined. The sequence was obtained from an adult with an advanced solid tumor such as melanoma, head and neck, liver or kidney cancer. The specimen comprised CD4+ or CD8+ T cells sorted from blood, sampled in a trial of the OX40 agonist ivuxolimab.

Here the CDR3 DNA reads TGTGCCAGCAGCTTGAATAGCGGGGACTCCTACAATGAGCAGTTCTTC. This codes for CASSLNSGDSYNEQFF. The chain uses TRBV7-6 and TRBJ2-1, with 8 bases fitting TRBD2. The CDR3 has 16 residues. Germline V gene data show CDR1 as SGHVS and CDR2 as FNYEAQ. The V gene end was trimmed by 3 bases and the J gene end by 0 bases; junction bases not matched to a gene: 4.